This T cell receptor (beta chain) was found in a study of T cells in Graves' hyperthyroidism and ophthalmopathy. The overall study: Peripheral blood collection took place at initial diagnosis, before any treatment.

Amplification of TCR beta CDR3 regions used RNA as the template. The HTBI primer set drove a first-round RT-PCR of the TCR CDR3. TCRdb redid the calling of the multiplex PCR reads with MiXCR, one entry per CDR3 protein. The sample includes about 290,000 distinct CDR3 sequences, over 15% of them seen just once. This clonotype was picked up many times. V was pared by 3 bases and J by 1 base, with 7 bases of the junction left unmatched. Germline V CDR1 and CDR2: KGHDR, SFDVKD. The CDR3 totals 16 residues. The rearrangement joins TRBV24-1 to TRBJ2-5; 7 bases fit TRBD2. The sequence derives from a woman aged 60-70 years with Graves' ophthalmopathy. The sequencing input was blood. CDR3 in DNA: TGTGCCACCAGTGATATGGCGGGGGATGTCCAAGAGACCCAGTACTTC. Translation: CATSDMAGDVQETQYF.